Listed here are 25 T cell receptor beta chains from one sample, sequenced in a study of blood T cells in healthy people across ages. Next came a second PCR, run for roughly 6 to 11 cycles, which used a sample-barcoded 5' primer along with a J-beta primer mix. Each CDR3 protein is one row after TCRdb ran MiXCR on the 5' RACE reads. The sample holds about 1,400,000 distinct CDR3 sequences; roughly 60% are singletons and the top ten take 6.7%. Sequenced: blood. The receptors stem from a man younger than 30 in good health.

This clonotype was recorded many times. The rearrangement joins TRBV29-1 to TRBJ2-1, with D perhaps matching TRBD2 (6 bases). This CDR3 comprises 13 residues. Germline CDR1 SQVTM, CDR2 ANQGSEA. Between the trimmed V and J ends, which lost 8 bases and 6 bases, there was a span of 17 bases. The CDR3 DNA reads TGCAGCCTATGGGGGGATTCGGGCAATGAGCAGTTCTTC. Encoded protein: CSLWGDSGNEQFF.

J is TRBJ2-7 and V is TRBV5-5, with 8 bases identical to TRBD1. V lost 6 bases to trimming and J lost 2 bases; unmatched junction nucleotides: 7. The CDR3 extends over 14 amino acids. Germline V lookup: CDR1 SGHKS, CDR2 YYEKEE (reference sequence). The CDR3, as DNA: TGTGCCAGCATGCGGACAGGGACCGCCTACGAGCAGTACTTC. Its protein product is CASMRTGTAYEQYF.

A single count supports this clonotype. This rearrangement joins TRBV24-1 to TRBJ2-2; 10 bases align to TRBD1. The CDR3 consists of 17 residues. Germline-derived CDR1 and CDR2 are KGHDR and SFDVKD. The V gene end was trimmed by 3 bases and the J gene end by 5 bases; junction bases not matched to a gene: 8. The CDR3 spells CATSDPPRTGGTGELFF. As DNA, the CDR3 is TGTGCCACCAGTGATCCACCCCGGACAGGGGGAACCGGGGAGCTGTTTTTT.

This clonotype was recorded a few times. The chain couples TRBV20-1 to TRBJ2-7; D unclear. Trimming stripped 2 bases from V and 7 bases from J, with 21 bases between. This CDR3 contains 15 residues. Looked up from germline, CDR1 is DFQATT and CDR2 is SNEGSKA (reference sequence). CDR3 nucleotides: TGCAGTGCTAGACCTGAGAGGACGACCCCTTTTGAGCAGTACTTC. Translating it yields CSARPERTTPFEQYF.

V is TRBV6-5 and J is TRBJ2-7; the D is unclear. Trimming removed 0 bases at V and 1 base at J, with 7 bases between. Germline V gene sequence: CDR1 MNHEY, CDR2 SVGAGI. The CDR3 totals 14 residues. The CDR3 region is CASSYSEESYEQYF. In nucleotides, the CDR3 is TGTGCCAGCAGTTACTCAGAGGAGTCCTACGAGCAGTACTTC.

This rearrangement joins TRBV14 to TRBJ1-2; 8 bases are a match to TRBD1. Per germline, CDR1 SGHDN and CDR2 FVKESK. This CDR3 is 15 amino acids long. The V gene end was trimmed by 4 bases and the J gene end by 7 bases; junction bases not matched to a gene: 11. CDR3 nucleotide sequence: TGTGCCAGCAGCCCTCGGGACAGGATTGATATTGGCTACACCTTC. Translation: CASSPRDRIDIGYTF.

The chain combines TRBV15 with TRBJ1-2; D is unclear. This CDR3 has 15 residues. V was cut by 0 bases and J by 7 bases, with 15 bases left in between. Per germline, CDR1 LNHNV and CDR2 YYDKDF (reference sequence). CDR3 coding DNA: TGTGCCACCAGCAGAGACACTTCCGGAGGGTTTGGCTACACCTTC. Its protein is CATSRDTSGGFGYTF.

The V gene is TRBV7-6, the J gene TRBJ1-4, with D possibly being TRBD1 (6 bases). Germline values: CDR1 SGHVS, CDR2 FNYEAQ. V lost 1 base and J 7 bases, leaving 16 bases between the germline ends. This CDR3 has 16 amino acids. The CDR3 here is CASSLGGGIFGEKLFF. In DNA, the CDR3 is TGTGCCAGCAGCTTAGGGGGGGGCATATTCGGTGAAAAACTGTTTTTT.

The genes are TRBV10-3 and TRBJ1-2; D call uncertain. Trimming stripped 3 bases from V and 2 bases from J, with 10 bases between. The length of the CDR3 is 14 residues. CDR1 ENHRY and CDR2 SYGVKD come from the germline V gene. The CDR3 loop reads CAISELQPNYGYTF. The CDR3 coding sequence is TGTGCCATCAGTGAACTACAGCCCAACTATGGCTACACCTTC.

The V and J genes are TRBV12-3 or TRBV12-4 and TRBJ2-1, with D maybe TRBD2 (5 bases). The CDR3 contains 14 residues. The V end lost 8 bases, the J end lost 2 bases, and 13 bases lay between the germline ends. The CDR3, as DNA: TGTGCCAGCTGGCGTGGGAGTCCCTACAATGAGCAGTTCTTC. Protein sequence: CASWRGSPYNEQFF.

This clonotype was detected a few times. V and J are TRBV12-3 or TRBV12-4 and TRBJ1-4; D is possibly TRBD1 (6 bases). CDR3 length: 15 amino acids. V dropped 3 bases and J dropped 0 bases, with 8 bases sitting between them. CDR3 amino acids: CASSFSGATNEKLFF. The CDR3 region has the DNA TGTGCCAGCAGTTTCTCAGGGGCAACTAATGAAAAACTGTTTTTT.

The rearrangement joins TRBV29-1 to TRBJ2-7; D is perhaps TRBD1 or TRBD2 (5 bases each). CDR1 is SQVTM and CDR2 is ANQGSEA in the germline V gene. Trimming removed 4 bases at V and 6 bases at J, with 13 bases between. The CDR3 is made up of 12 amino acids. CDR3 residues: CSVAEPRGEQYF. Written as DNA, the CDR3 is TGCAGCGTTGCAGAGCCGAGGGGCGAGCAGTACTTC.

The rearrangement joins TRBV29-1 to TRBJ2-7; no clear D gene. V dropped 6 bases and J dropped 7 bases, with 10 bases sitting between them. CDR1 and CDR2 from the germline V gene are SQVTM and ANQGSEA. The CDR3 has 10 residues. CDR3 region: CSVSNGEQYF. The CDR3 DNA follows: TGCAGCGTATCGAATGGGGAGCAGTACTTC.

The table lists this clonotype with a few counts. This rearrangement joins TRBV4-1 to TRBJ2-5, with D tentatively TRBD1 or TRBD2 (6 bases each). Trimming removed 4 bases from V and 9 bases from J, with 18 bases in between. CDR1 MGHRA and CDR2 YSYEKL come from the germline V gene. The CDR3 consists of 14 residues. The CDR3 loop is CASSPTLGGLAQYF. The CDR3 region has the DNA TGCGCCAGCAGCCCTACCCTAGGGGGGTTGGCCCAGTACTTC.

This clonotype came up a few times. The chain uses TRBV7-9 and TRBJ2-5; 8 bases match TRBD1. Germline CDR1 is SEHNR and CDR2 is FQNEAQ (reference sequence). V trimming: 5 bases; J trimming: 4 bases; junction bases outside the gene matches: 6. The CDR3 loop spans 14 amino acids. CDR3 region: CASSPPQGAETQYF. Here the CDR3 DNA reads TGTGCCAGCAGCCCTCCCCAGGGGGCAGAGACCCAGTACTTC. The full variable domain, in which reference TRBV7-9 and TRBJ2-5 provide the parts outside the CDR3, is DTGVSQNPRHKITKRGQNVTFRCDPISEHNRLYWYRQTLGQGPEFLTYFQNEAQLEKSRLLSDRFSAERPKGSFSTLEIQRTEQGDSAMYLCASSPPQGAETQYFGPGTRLLVL.

This chain links TRBV5-1 with TRBJ2-3, with unresolved D. Germline V gene lookup returns CDR1 SGHRS and CDR2 YFSETQ. V was cut by 6 bases and J by 5 bases, with 7 bases left in between. There are 11 residues in the CDR3. The CDR3 sequence is CASNQGDTQYF. Written as DNA, the CDR3 is TGCGCCAGCAACCAAGGAGATACGCAGTATTTT.

V and J are TRBV4-1 and TRBJ2-4, with 7 bases aligning to TRBD1. The closer fit of TRBJ2-7 to the DNA end suggests the J call may be wrong. The CDR3 is 15 amino acids. The germline gives CDR1 MGHRA, CDR2 YSYEKL. CDR3 nucleotide sequence: TGCGCCAGCAGCCAAGATTTTAGAGGGGGCGACGAGCAGTACTTC. Its protein product is CASSQDFRGGDEQYF.

This clonotype was detected once. The chain joins TRBV12-3 or TRBV12-4 to TRBJ2-2; D remains ambiguous. The CDR3 totals 13 residues. Trimming cost V 1 base and J 6 bases, with 6 bases left between them. The CDR3 sequence is CASSLVTAGELFF. CDR3 in DNA: TGTGCCAGCAGTTTAGTTACGGCCGGGGAGCTGTTTTTT.

V and J are TRBV29-1 and TRBJ2-4; 16 bases match TRBD2. The CDR3 totals 16 residues. The germline V gene has CDR1 SQVTM and CDR2 ANQGSEA. The junction had 9 bases not matched to a gene; V was cut back by 0 bases and J by 13 bases. The CDR3 reads CSVEEGLAGGIGEQYF. CDR3 DNA: TGCAGCGTTGAAGAGGGACTAGCGGGAGGGATTGGTGAGCAGTACTTC.

The rearrangement links TRBV5-1 to TRBJ2-3; unclear D gene. CDR1 is SGHRS, CDR2 YFSETQ, per germline. V was trimmed by 1 base and J by 2 bases, leaving 17 bases between them. The CDR3 loop spans 17 amino acids. The CDR3 is CASSLFSNTQATDTQYF. The CDR3 coding sequence is TGCGCCAGCAGCTTGTTTTCCAACACTCAAGCCACAGATACGCAGTATTTT.

This clonotype has a single count. The chain is built from TRBV30 and TRBJ2-1, with D possibly being TRBD2 (7 bases). V lost 5 bases, J lost 2 bases, and 10 bases lay in between. Germline loops: CDR1 GTSNPN, CDR2 SVGIG (reference sequence). The CDR3 has 13 amino acids. The CDR3 loop is CAWAGDTYNEQFF. The CDR3 DNA reads TGTGCCTGGGCGGGGGACACCTACAATGAGCAGTTCTTC.

This clonotype was counted a few times. The gene calls are TRBV4-2 and TRBJ2-7; D unresolved. The CDR3 extends over 14 amino acids. The germline V gene has CDR1 LGHNA and CDR2 YNFKEQ. The V and J ends lost 1 base and 0 bases respectively, with 7 bases between them. CDR3 sequence: CASSQGWNSYEQYF. The CDR3 region has the DNA TGTGCCAGCAGCCAAGGTTGGAACTCCTACGAGCAGTACTTC.

In its sample, this clonotype was seen a few times. The gene calls are TRBV3-1 and TRBJ2-5; 8 nucleotides match TRBD1. The end of the DNA fits TRBJ2-7 better, so the J call may be wrong. The CDR3 covers 15 residues. Germline CDR1 reads LGHDT; CDR2 reads YNNKEL (reference sequence). In DNA, the CDR3 is TGTGCCAGCAGCCAGCTCGGACAGGGACGCTACGAGCAGTACTTC. Its protein is CASSQLGQGRYEQYF.

The gene calls are TRBV2 and TRBJ1-2, with D tentatively TRBD1 (6 bases). The V gene lost 7 bases and the J gene lost 3 bases, with 18 bases spanning the gap. Per the germline V gene, CDR1 is SNHLY and CDR2 is FYNNEI. The CDR3 loop spans 15 amino acids. The CDR3 reads CASTAHRADHYGYTF. The CDR3 DNA follows: TGTGCCAGCACGGCCCACAGGGCGGACCACTATGGCTACACCTTC. Based on the CDR3 plus reference TRBV2 and TRBJ1-2, the full variable domain is EPEVTQTPSHQVTQMGQEVILRCVPISNHLYFYWYRQILGQKVEFLVSFYNNEISEKSEIFDDQFSVERPDGSNFTLKIRSTKLEDSAMYFCASTAHRADHYGYTFGSGTRLTVV.

This clonotype was observed once. This sequence joins TRBV4-3 and TRBJ2-1; 7 bases agree with TRBD1. After removal of 1 base from V and 6 bases from J, the junction contained 9 bases not matched to a gene. Germline V gene lookup returns CDR1 LGHNA and CDR2 YSLEER. The length of the CDR3 is 16 residues. CDR3 DNA sequence: TGCGCCAGCAGCCAAGGACAGGGCATTTTTGGCAATGAGCAGTTCTTC. Translating gives CASSQGQGIFGNEQFF.